Below, 13 T cell receptor beta chains from the same sample are listed, as sequenced in a study of OX40 agonist ivuxolimab in advanced cancers. The repertoire was sequenced with immunoSEQ multiplex PCR; TCRdb's copy has only in-frame clones and lacks some. The table has approximately 66,000 clones, approximately 86% seen once; the top ten hold 0.6% to 0.8%. The sequencing used CD4+ or CD8+ T cells sorted from blood, collected in a trial of the OX40 agonist ivuxolimab. Every receptor here comes from an adult with an advanced solid tumor such as melanoma, head and neck, liver or kidney cancer.

This chain joins TRBV19 and TRBJ2-7, with D possibly matching TRBD1 (6 bases). Trimming removed 9 bases at V and 2 bases at J, with 11 bases between. Germline V lookup: CDR1 LNHDA, CDR2 SQIVND (reference sequence). The CDR3 has 12 amino acids. The CDR3 region is CASREGAYEQYF. For the CDR3, the DNA is TGTGCCAGCCGCGAGGGGGCCTACGAGCAGTACTTC.

The chain employs TRBV11-3 and TRBJ2-1; D gene uncertain. CDR1 is SGHNT and CDR2 is YENEEA in the germline V gene. V lost 4 bases, J lost 5 bases, and 9 bases lay in between. The CDR3 spans 13 residues. CDR3 coding DNA: TGTGCCAGCAGCTCCAGACCCGACAATGAGCAGTTCTTC. Translating it yields CASSSRPDNEQFF. Full variable domain (remainder filled in from reference TRBV11-3 and TRBJ2-1): EAGVVQSPRYKIIEKKQPVAFWCNPISGHNTLYWYLQNLGQGPELLIRYENEEAVDDSQLPKDRFSAERLKGVDSTLKIQPAELGDSAVYLCASSSRPDNEQFFGPGTRLTVL.

The V and J genes are TRBV18 and TRBJ2-3, with 9 bases identical to TRBD1. Germline assignment: CDR1 KGHSH and CDR2 LQKENI. The V segment lost 8 bases and the J segment 1 base; nucleotides outside the gene matches: 4. This CDR3 contains 14 residues. The CDR3 DNA is TGTGCCAGCCGCCGGACAGGGGGCACAGATACGCAGTATTTT. Amino acid sequence: CASRRTGGTDTQYF.

The V gene is TRBV5-1, the J gene TRBJ2-7; unclear D gene. Germline V lookup: CDR1 SGHRS, CDR2 YFSETQ. Trimming shortened V by 0 bases and J by 5 bases, and 9 bases separated the two germline ends. CDR3 length: 13 residues. The CDR3 sequence: CASSLGPWDEQYF. CDR3 DNA sequence: TGCGCCAGCAGCTTGGGCCCCTGGGACGAGCAGTACTTC.

This clone has only one observation. The chain has TRBV15 and TRBJ2-7, with a tentative D call TRBD1 (5 bases). V lost 3 bases and J 5 bases, leaving 17 bases between the germline ends. Per germline, CDR1 LNHNV and CDR2 YYDKDF (reference sequence). CDR3 length: 15 amino acids. The CDR3 loop is CATSRGWGQGNEQYF. CDR3 DNA sequence: TGTGCCACCAGCAGGGGTTGGGGCCAGGGTAACGAGCAGTACTTC. The variable domain in full, with the rest retrieved from reference TRBV15 and TRBJ2-7, is DAMVIQNPRYQVTQFGKPVTLSCSQTLNHNVMYWYQQKSSQAPKLLFHYYDKDFNNEADTPDNFQSRRPNTSFCFLDIRSPGLGDTAMYLCATSRGWGQGNEQYFGPGTRLTVT.

V gene TRBV6-6 combines with J gene TRBJ1-3; 7 bases map to TRBD1. J was trimmed by 4 bases and V by 2 bases; bases with no gene match: 8. Germline V gives CDR1 MNHNY, CDR2 SVGAGI (reference sequence). The CDR3 runs to 16 residues. The CDR3 DNA sequence: TGTGCCAGCAGTTACCATCGGGACAGCTACGGAAACACCATATATTTT. This gives the protein CASSYHRDSYGNTIYF.

This chain joins TRBV2 and TRBJ1-1, with unresolved D. The V and J ends lost 10 bases and 1 base respectively, with 13 bases between them. Germline V gene data show CDR1 as SNHLY and CDR2 as FYNNEI. This CDR3 is built from 13 residues. The CDR3 region has the DNA TGTGCCATCCCCTTGCGAGAGAACACTGAAGCTTTCTTT. Its protein product is CAIPLRENTEAFF.

This chain links TRBV2 with TRBJ1-5; D remains unclear. Per germline, CDR1 SNHLY and CDR2 FYNNEI. Between the trimmed V and J ends, which lost 3 bases and 8 bases, there was a span of 11 bases. CDR3 length: 13 amino acids. The CDR3 DNA reads TGTGCCAGCAGTGAGGACGGCTTTAAGCCCCAGCATTTT. Translated: CASSEDGFKPQHF.

The chain is built from TRBV10-2 and TRBJ2-7; 10 nucleotides align to TRBD2. The CDR3 covers 15 residues. In germline, CDR1 is WSHSY, CDR2 SAAADI. V lost 3 bases to trimming and J lost 5 bases; unmatched junction nucleotides: 7. The CDR3 here is CASSDLSSGRDEQYF. The CDR3, as DNA: TGCGCCAGCAGTGATTTGTCTAGCGGGAGAGACGAGCAGTACTTC.

The genes are TRBV5-8 and TRBJ2-4; 10 bases fit TRBD1. Looked up from germline, CDR1 is SGHTS and CDR2 is YDEGEE. There are 16 residues in the CDR3. Unmatched junction bases numbered 5, after V lost 4 bases and J lost 1 base. CDR3 DNA sequence: TGTGCCAGCAGCCAACCGGGACAGGGGGCCAAAAACATTCAGTACTTC. It translates to CASSQPGQGAKNIQYF.

There are a few counts of this clone. V gene TRBV5-1 combines with J gene TRBJ2-5, with D perhaps matching TRBD1 (6 bases). Trimming took off 0 bases at V and 2 bases at J, with 8 bases between the two ends. CDR1 and CDR2 (germline): SGHRS, YFSETQ. The CDR3 covers 14 residues. This chain's CDR3 is CASSLGGQQETQYF. DNA of the CDR3: TGCGCCAGCAGCTTGGGGGGGCAGCAAGAGACCCAGTACTTC.

This clone was counted a few times. This chain uses TRBV7-9 with TRBJ1-3; D not resolved. The V end was cut by 2 bases, the J end by 1 base, with 9 bases between. In germline, CDR1 is SEHNR, CDR2 FQNEAQ (reference sequence). The CDR3 contains 15 residues. The CDR3 loop is CASSLTRFSGNTIYF. Here the CDR3 DNA reads TGTGCCAGCAGCTTAACGAGATTTTCTGGAAACACCATATATTTT.

This clone was seen only a few times. V is TRBV7-2 and J is TRBJ1-2; D uncertain. Germline V gene sequence: CDR1 SGHTA, CDR2 FQGNSA. The CDR3 spans 11 residues. Trimming pared 0 bases from V and 8 bases from J, leaving 4 bases between. This chain's CDR3 is CASSLAGGYTF. CDR3 DNA sequence: TGTGCCAGCAGCTTAGCGGGGGGCTACACCTTC.